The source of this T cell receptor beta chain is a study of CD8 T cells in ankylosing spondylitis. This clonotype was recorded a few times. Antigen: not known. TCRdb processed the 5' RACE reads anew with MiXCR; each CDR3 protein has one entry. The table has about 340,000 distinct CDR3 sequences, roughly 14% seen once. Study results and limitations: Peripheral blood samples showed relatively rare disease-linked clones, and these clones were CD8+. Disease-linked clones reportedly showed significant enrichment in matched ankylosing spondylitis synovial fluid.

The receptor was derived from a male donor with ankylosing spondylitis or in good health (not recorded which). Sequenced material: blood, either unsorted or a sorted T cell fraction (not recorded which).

The chain's CDR3 is CATQGSGQGNNEQFF. DNA of the CDR3: TGTGCCACCCAAGGTTCGGGACAGGGAAACAATGAGCAGTTCTTC. This sequence joins TRBV24-1 and TRBJ2-1, with 9 bases identical to TRBD1. The ends lost 9 bases at V and 5 bases at J; junction bases unmatched: 10. Germline V gives CDR1 KGHDR, CDR2 SFDVKD. This CDR3 spans 15 amino acids.